The 28 T cell receptor beta chains below come from one sample, sequenced in a study of T cell responses to AZD1222 COVID-19 vaccine. Profiling relied on immunoSEQ multiplex PCR, and the TCRdb table lists in-frame clones only, not all of them. Here the sample spans approximately 190,000 clones, 85% to 95% being singletons. The input for sequencing was peripheral blood, taken on day 0 of AZD1222 vaccination. Receptors were obtained from an adult in good health.

This chain connects TRBV6-1 to TRBJ2-2; the match to TRBD2 covers 11 bases. The V gene end was trimmed by 4 bases and the J gene end by 7 bases; junction bases not matched to a gene: 8. The germline gives CDR1 MNHNS, CDR2 SASEGT. CDR3 length: 16 residues. CDR3 amino acids: CASSGIAGGDNGELFF. As DNA, the CDR3 is TGTGCCAGCAGTGGTATAGCGGGAGGGGATAACGGGGAGCTGTTTTTT.

This clone was counted a few times. The chain joins TRBV10-1 to TRBJ2-1; 8 positions match TRBD2. V trimming: 10 bases; J trimming: 7 bases; junction bases outside the gene matches: 12. The CDR3 contains 14 residues. The V gene's germline CDR1 is WNHNN and CDR2 SYGVQD (reference sequence). CDR3 sequence: CATRPGGLGNEQFF. Here the CDR3 DNA reads TGCGCCACCCGACCGGGAGGGCTAGGAAATGAGCAGTTCTTC.

This clone was picked up one time. The rearrangement links TRBV4-2 to TRBJ1-1; D gene ambiguous. The CDR3 sequence is 12 residues long. Germline V gives CDR1 LGHNA, CDR2 YNFKEQ. Trimming left V 3 bases short and J 4 bases short, with 6 bases between. The CDR3 nucleotides read TGTGCCAGCAGCCATGCCGGCACTGAAGCTTTCTTT. Residues: CASSHAGTEAFF.

The rearrangement joins TRBV2 to TRBJ1-1, with TRBD1 as a possible D gene (5 bases). In germline, CDR1 is SNHLY, CDR2 FYNNEI. The germline V and J ends were trimmed by 10 bases and 0 bases, with 12 bases remaining between them. The CDR3 runs to 13 residues. CDR3 in DNA: TGTGCCACCCGAGCCAGGGTGAACACTGAAGCTTTCTTT. It encodes CATRARVNTEAFF. Together with reference TRBV2 and TRBJ1-1, the CDR3 gives the full variable domain: EPEVTQTPSHQVTQMGQEVILRCVPISNHLYFYWYRQILGQKVEFLVSFYNNEISEKSEIFDDQFSVERPDGSNFTLKIRSTKLEDSAMYFCATRARVNTEAFFGQGTRLTVV.

J is TRBJ2-2 and V is TRBV28; no reliable D call. V gave up 4 bases and J gave up 6 bases, with 12 bases separating them. CDR3 length: 14 amino acids. Germline V gives CDR1 MDHEN, CDR2 SYDVKM. The CDR3 region has the DNA TGTGCCAGCAGTTCCTGGGCTAAATCCGGGGAGCTGTTTTTT. This translates into CASSSWAKSGELFF. The full variable domain, completed using reference TRBV28 and TRBJ2-2, is DVKVTQSSRYLVKRTGEKVFLECVQDMDHENMFWYRQDPGLGLRLIYFSYDVKMKEKGDIPEGYSVSREKKERFSLILESASTNQTSMYLCASSSWAKSGELFFGEGSRLTVL.

The genes are TRBV24-1 and TRBJ1-2; D is possibly TRBD1 (6 bases). This CDR3 region has 17 residues. Between the trimmed V and J ends, which lost 3 bases and 4 bases, there was a span of 20 bases. CDR1 and CDR2 from the germline V gene are KGHDR and SFDVKD. The CDR3 is CATSDADRLGSIYGYTF. The CDR3 nucleotides read TGTGCCACCAGTGATGCGGACAGACTGGGGAGTATCTATGGCTACACCTTC.

The J gene is TRBJ2-4, the V gene TRBV29-1; 8 nucleotides agree with TRBD1. After removal of 1 base from V and 4 bases from J, the junction contained 9 bases not matched to a gene. In germline, CDR1 is SQVTM, CDR2 ANQGSEA. This CDR3 contains 16 residues. The chain's CDR3 is CSVEAFGQGLKNIQYF. The CDR3 DNA sequence: TGCAGCGTTGAAGCTTTTGGACAGGGCTTGAAAAACATTCAGTACTTC.

The CDR3 loop reads CASSLRASYVTQYF. The CDR3 DNA reads as TGTGCCAGCAGTTTAAGGGCTAGCTATGTGACCCAGTACTTC. The V gene is TRBV28, the J gene TRBJ2-5, with D perhaps TRBD2 (5 bases). The germline V gene encodes CDR1 MDHEN and CDR2 SYDVKM. There are 14 residues in the CDR3. V lost 2 bases and J lost 7, with 14 bases in between. The variable domain in full, completed from reference TRBV28 and TRBJ2-5, reads DVKVTQSSRYLVKRTGEKVFLECVQDMDHENMFWYRQDPGLGLRLIYFSYDVKMKEKGDIPEGYSVSREKKERFSLILESASTNQTSMYLCASSLRASYVTQYFGPGTRLLVL.

This chain joins TRBV12-3 or TRBV12-4 and TRBJ2-1; D remains ambiguous. This CDR3 is built from 13 residues. V was clipped by 3 bases and J by 10 bases, with 13 bases between them. DNA of the CDR3: TGTGCCAGCAGTTTGGAGTATTGGCGAGAGCAGTTCTTC. Translating it yields CASSLEYWREQFF.

The genes are TRBV19 and TRBJ2-2, with 11 positions matching TRBD2. The V and J ends lost 2 bases and 3 bases, in that order; junction bases with no gene match: 2. Germline CDR1 reads LNHDA; CDR2 reads SQIVND (reference sequence). The CDR3 is made up of 16 amino acids. CDR3 coding DNA: TGTGCCAGTAGTATACCTAGCGGGGGGTACACCGGGGAGCTGTTTTTT. Its translation: CASSIPSGGYTGELFF.

This rearrangement joins TRBV6-4 to TRBJ2-7; 9 bases agree with TRBD1. This CDR3 has 14 residues. Germline trimming cut 8 bases from V and 4 bases from J; bases unmatched to any gene: 9. Germline V CDR1 and CDR2: MRHNA, SNTAGT. CDR3 DNA: TGTGCCAGCTCTCCCGGGACAGGGAATTACGAGCAGTACTTC. This codes for CASSPGTGNYEQYF.

V and J are TRBV3-1 (or the pseudogene TRBV3-2) and TRBJ2-6, with a tentative D call TRBD2 (6 bases). V was trimmed by 0 bases and J by 2 bases, leaving 14 bases between them. This CDR3 comprises 18 residues. The germline V gene encodes CDR1 LGHDT and CDR2 YNNKEL (reference sequence). The CDR3 DNA reads as TGTGCCAGCAGCCAAGATCTTTGGAGGGACCCTGGGGCCAACGTCCTGACTTTC. It yields the protein CASSQDLWRDPGANVLTF.

The genes are TRBV27 and TRBJ2-7; a weak D match, TRBD1 (6 bases). The germline gives CDR1 MNHEY, CDR2 SMNVEV (reference sequence). Trimming shortened V by 4 bases and J by 8 bases, and 30 bases separated the two germline ends. The CDR3 is made up of 18 amino acids. The CDR3 region is CASSSTGPQGRPYMKQYF. The DNA of the CDR3 is TGTGCCAGCAGTTCCACGGGGCCACAGGGTAGGCCCTATATGAAGCAGTACTTC.

This chain connects TRBV6-1 to TRBJ1-3, with no clear D. V lost 1 base, J lost 0 bases, and 7 bases lay in between. Germline V CDR1 and CDR2: MNHNS, SASEGT. This CDR3 has 15 residues. CDR3 sequence reads: CASSEDGISGNTIYF. The CDR3 DNA reads as TGTGCCAGCAGTGAAGACGGCATCTCTGGAAACACCATATATTTT.

The chain has TRBV3-1 (or the pseudogene TRBV3-2) and TRBJ2-1, with 12 bases lining up with TRBD2. Germline lookup yields CDR1 LGHDT and CDR2 YNNKEL (reference sequence). The CDR3 runs to 14 residues. Losses at the gene ends were 5 bases for V and 10 bases for J; bases not matched to a gene: 6. The CDR3 DNA sequence: TGTGCCAGCAGCGGTGGACTAGCGGGGTACGAGCAGTTCTTC. Amino acid sequence: CASSGGLAGYEQFF.

The chain recombines TRBV27 with TRBJ2-2; 7 bases fit TRBD1. J lost 1 base, V lost 6 bases, and 2 bases had no gene match. CDR3 length: 14 residues. From germline, CDR1 is MNHEY and CDR2 SMNVEV (reference sequence). CDR3 sequence (DNA): TGTGCCAGCAGGGACAGGAAGAACACCGGGGAGCTGTTTTTT. It specifies CASRDRKNTGELFF.

The rearrangement links TRBV13 to TRBJ2-5, with D uncertain. V lost 2 bases, J lost 5 bases, and 12 bases lay in between. This CDR3 is built from 14 residues. The germline V gene encodes CDR1 PRHDT and CDR2 FYEKMQ (reference sequence). The CDR3 DNA is TGTGCCAGCAGCTTATCTAGGAGAGTGGAGACCCAGTACTTC. It yields the protein CASSLSRRVETQYF.

The V gene is TRBV2, the J gene TRBJ2-1; tentative D call: TRBD2 (6 bases). Germline CDR1 reads SNHLY; CDR2 reads FYNNEI. The CDR3 is 16 residues long. V lost 6 bases to trimming and J lost 0 bases, with 15 bases between them. The CDR3 DNA sequence: TGTGCCAGCAGGATATCTAGCGTACCCTCCTACAATGAGCAGTTCTTC. Translated: CASRISSVPSYNEQFF.

This chain joins TRBV5-4 and TRBJ2-1; possibly TRBD2 for D (5 bases). The length of the CDR3 is 13 residues. Trimming cost V 2 bases and J 8 bases, with 11 bases left between them. Germline V gene data show CDR1 as SGHNT and CDR2 as YYREEE (reference sequence). The CDR3 sequence: CASSLSEGDEQFF. In DNA, the CDR3 is TGTGCCAGCAGCTTATCTGAGGGAGATGAGCAGTTCTTC.

This clone was seen only once. V usage is TRBV7-9 and J usage is TRBJ1-5; D not resolved. This CDR3 spans 12 amino acids. Germline CDR1 is SEHNR and CDR2 is FQNEAQ (reference sequence). The V gene lost 4 bases and the J gene lost 7 bases, with 8 bases spanning the gap. Here the CDR3 reads CASSSTTQPQHF. The DNA for the CDR3 is TGTGCCAGCAGCTCGACGACCCAGCCCCAGCATTTT.

This clone came up once. This chain connects TRBV28 to TRBJ1-1; 9 bases fit TRBD1. Per the germline V gene, CDR1 is MDHEN and CDR2 is SYDVKM. V shed 7 bases and J 0 bases; nucleotides not matched to a gene: 3. The CDR3 loop spans 14 amino acids. CDR3 residues: CASTGQGMNTEAFF. CDR3 nucleotides: TGTGCCAGCACAGGACAGGGGATGAACACTGAAGCTTTCTTT.

This clone was counted once. The chain combines TRBV30 with TRBJ1-1; D possibly corresponds to TRBD1 (6 bases). This CDR3 spans 13 amino acids. V gave up 8 bases and J gave up 4 bases, with 17 bases separating them. The germline V gene has CDR1 GTSNPN and CDR2 SVGIG (reference sequence). CDR3 sequence: CAGALGAVTEAFF. CDR3 DNA: TGTGCCGGGGCATTGGGGGCGGTCACTGAAGCTTTCTTT.

The chain recombines TRBV28 with TRBJ2-7; D gene unclear. Germline V lookup: CDR1 MDHEN, CDR2 SYDVKM. The CDR3 is 14 amino acids. With 5 bases removed from V and 3 bases from J, the gap between germline ends came to 14 bases. CDR3 coding DNA: TGTGCCAGCAGTCTCCCCCTGGGCCACTACGAGCAGTACTTC. Amino acid sequence: CASSLPLGHYEQYF.

V is TRBV4-1 and J is TRBJ2-5; 16 bases are shared with TRBD2. V was clipped by 5 bases and J by 2 bases; unmatched bases: 5. The CDR3 has 17 amino acids. Germline-derived CDR1 and CDR2 are MGHRA and YSYEKL. CDR3 region: CASSLGLAGGGQETQYF. CDR3 nucleotides: TGCGCCAGCAGCTTGGGACTAGCGGGAGGGGGGCAAGAGACCCAGTACTTC.

The chain uses TRBV5-4 and TRBJ1-4; a possible D gene is TRBD1 (6 bases). V was cut by 5 bases and J by 8 bases, with 13 bases left in between. Germline V lookup: CDR1 SGHNT, CDR2 YYREEE (reference sequence). CDR3 length: 13 residues. Written as DNA, the CDR3 is TGTGCCAGCAGTTCAGGGGTGCGGGAAAAACTGTTTTTT. It translates to CASSSGVREKLFF.

This chain links TRBV5-1 with TRBJ1-3; TRBD1 matches 11 bases. J gave up 7 bases and V 4 bases, and 7 bases lay outside the gene matches. Germline assignment: CDR1 SGHRS and CDR2 YFSETQ. The CDR3 extends over 15 amino acids. For the CDR3, the DNA is TGCGCCAGCAGCGGAATGGGACAGGGGGGGAACACCATATATTTT. This encodes CASSGMGQGGNTIYF.

This clone was seen just once. The V gene is TRBV19, the J gene TRBJ2-2, with D uncertain. Germline lookup yields CDR1 LNHDA and CDR2 SQIVND (reference sequence). With 3 bases removed from V and 6 bases from J, the gap between germline ends came to 8 bases. The CDR3 runs to 13 residues. The CDR3 loop is CASSISDPGELFF. The CDR3 DNA follows: TGTGCCAGTAGTATTAGTGACCCCGGGGAGCTGTTTTTT.

This chain uses TRBV7-3 with TRBJ2-7; the D is unclear. V lost 3 bases to trimming and J lost 0 bases, with 24 bases between them. Germline values: CDR1 SGHTA, CDR2 FQGTGA. The CDR3 has 19 residues. CDR3 sequence (DNA): TGTGCCAGCAGCTTTAACTTTAGGCCGGGTCTATCACCCTCCTACGAGCAGTACTTC. It is translated as CASSFNFRPGLSPSYEQYF.